This T cell receptor (beta chain) was identified in a study of blood T cell repertoires in COVID-19. Background on the study: Both acute and convalescent COVID-19 samples were obtained from the United States, Italy and Spain. Sample material is recorded as cDNA or gDNA derived from T cells, B-cell-depleted T cells, or PBMCs.

The V gene end was trimmed by 3 bases and the J gene end by 4 bases; junction bases not matched to a gene: 6. The CDR3 spans 14 residues. Germline loops: CDR1 SGDLS, CDR2 YYNGEE. Under the authors' procedure: The authors estimated nucleated cell counts from reference gene primer amplification. This table comes from immunoSEQ multiplex PCR, and its TCRdb copy is limited to in-frame clones, with some not included. Clone size and V and J calls were adopted from that table, with D and trimming inferred from the DNA. Among 20,000 to 30,000 clones listed, around 94% were seen once. The sample consisted of peripheral blood. The rearrangement links TRBV9 to TRBJ1-2; 7 bases map to TRBD1. The origin of this receptor is a human donor in a cohort sampled during active COVID-19. The CDR3 sequence is CASSAGQHPYGYTF. Here the CDR3 DNA reads TGTGCCAGCAGCGCGGGACAGCACCCCTATGGCTACACCTTC.